This TCR beta chain was obtained from a study of CD8 T cells in Susac syndrome. Random hexamers were used to reverse transcribe an amount of about 0.5 to 1 ug RNA. TCRdb analysed the immunoSEQ multiplex PCR reads with MiXCR anew, one entry per CDR3 protein. The repertoire holds 170,000 or so distinct CDR3 sequences, with around 94% as singletons. This CDR3 spans 17 amino acids. The trim removed 6 bases at V and 1 base at J, leaving 16 bases unmatched. Germline V gives CDR1 SQVTM, CDR2 ANQGSEA. The clonotype was recovered from a human donor with Susac syndrome. Sample: CD4+ T cells from PBMCs. V usage is TRBV29-1 and J usage is TRBJ2-3; TRBD1 matches 7 bases. CDR3 bases: TGCAGCGTCGCCTCCTGGCAGGGGGTTGGAGGCACAGATACGCAGTATTTT. Translated: CSVASWQGVGGTDTQYF.